This entry lists 21 T cell receptor beta chains sequenced from one sample in a study of T cell clonotyping in hematopoietic cell transplantation. Produced via immunoSEQ multiplex PCR; TCRdb's table is partial and in-frame only. The data hold about 29,000 clones, with roughly 80% observed a single time. Time point here: recipient sample about 28 days before transplant, after cytoreduction. The specimen comprised peripheral blood mononuclear cells, sampled before stem cell transplant. These receptors originate from a woman aged 25 to 39 with chronic myeloid leukemia. Some clones in this sample may be carry-over from other donors' samples.

The V call is TRBV10-3, the J call TRBJ1-1, with a weak D call TRBD1 (6 bases). Trimming stripped 3 bases from V and 1 base from J, with 9 bases between. This CDR3 has 14 amino acids. Germline CDR1 reads ENHRY; CDR2 reads SYGVKD. CDR3 DNA sequence: TGTGCCATCAGTGAACAGGGTAAGAACACTGAAGCTTTCTTT. This sequence encodes CAISEQGKNTEAFF.

This chain connects TRBV7-2 to TRBJ2-5; D could derive from TRBD1 or TRBD2 (5 bases each). V lost 5 bases and J 5 bases, leaving 12 bases between the germline ends. The CDR3 is made up of 13 amino acids. CDR1 SGHTA and CDR2 FQGNSA come from the germline V gene. CDR3 coding DNA: TGTGCCAGCAGCACGGGACGTCTGGAGACCCAGTACTTC. Amino acids: CASSTGRLETQYF.

The CDR3 loop reads CASSSPGTPSNEQFF. CDR3 coding DNA: TGTGCCAGTAGTTCACCCGGGACCCCCTCCAATGAGCAGTTCTTC. The chain uses TRBV19 and TRBJ2-1, with D perhaps matching TRBD1 or TRBD2 (5 bases each). Between the trimmed V and J ends, which lost 5 bases and 6 bases, there was a span of 17 bases. Germline assignment: CDR1 LNHDA and CDR2 SQIVND (reference sequence). The CDR3 is 15 residues long.

J is TRBJ2-2 and V is TRBV30; a possible D gene is TRBD1 (5 bases). The CDR3 runs to 16 residues. Germline CDR1 GTSNPN, CDR2 SVGIG (reference sequence). V dropped 1 base and J dropped 2 bases, with 14 bases sitting between them. DNA for the CDR3: TGTGCCTGGAGTGCCATGGGGCGGCGAAACACCGGGGAGCTGTTTTTT. This sequence encodes CAWSAMGRRNTGELFF.

This CDR3 reads CSVGPLGRVDGEAFF. The DNA for the CDR3 is TGCAGCGTTGGCCCCTTGGGTAGGGTGGATGGTGAAGCTTTCTTT. The V gene is TRBV29-1, the J gene TRBJ1-1, with D uncertain. This CDR3 spans 15 amino acids. The germline V gene has CDR1 SQVTM and CDR2 ANQGSEA. V dropped 4 bases and J dropped 7 bases, with 22 bases sitting between them.

The sample holds one count of this clone. This chain connects TRBV9 to TRBJ1-3, with D uncertain. Germline CDR1 is SGDLS and CDR2 is YYNGEE. The CDR3 has 16 amino acids. With 0 bases removed from V and 5 bases from J, the gap between germline ends came to 15 bases. The CDR3 is CASSVGVSANRNTIYF. CDR3 in DNA: TGTGCCAGCAGCGTAGGTGTCAGCGCCAATAGAAACACCATATATTTT.

The chain has TRBV20-1 and TRBJ1-1, with D unclear. V lost 3 bases, J lost 5 bases, and 7 bases lay in between. Per germline, CDR1 DFQATT and CDR2 SNEGSKA (reference sequence). CDR3 size: 11 residues. The CDR3 DNA reads TGCAGTGCTAGTTGGAGAACTGAAGCTTTCTTT. It codes for CSASWRTEAFF.

This clone has only one observation. The V and J genes are TRBV6-6 and TRBJ1-1; 9 nucleotides align to TRBD1. This CDR3 region has 13 residues. V shed 2 bases and J 5 bases; nucleotides not matched to a gene: 0. Germline assignment: CDR1 MNHNY and CDR2 SVGAGI (reference sequence). The CDR3 bases are TGTGCCAGCAGTTACGACAGGGGGACTGAAGCTTTCTTT. It codes for CASSYDRGTEAFF.

The V gene is TRBV6-6, the J gene TRBJ1-6; 7 nucleotides match TRBD1. Germline-derived CDR1 and CDR2 are MNHNY and SVGAGI (reference sequence). The CDR3 contains 13 residues. The junction had 5 bases not matched to a gene; V was cut back by 6 bases and J by 9 bases. The CDR3 is CASSSGGGSPLHF. CDR3 nucleotides: TGTGCCAGCAGCTCAGGGGGTGGTTCACCCCTCCACTTT.

V and J are TRBV6-1 and TRBJ1-5; maybe TRBD1 (5 bases). The CDR3 is made up of 14 amino acids. V lost 4 bases and J 7 bases, leaving 14 bases between the germline ends. The germline CDR1 and CDR2 sequences are MNHNS and SASEGT. Here the CDR3 DNA reads TGTGCCAGCAGTGTCAGCAGGGAGAGACAGCCCCAGCATTTT. Amino acid sequence: CASSVSRERQPQHF.

The J gene is TRBJ2-6, the V gene TRBV27; the D gene is possibly TRBD1 (6 bases). The germline V gene has CDR1 MNHEY and CDR2 SMNVEV (reference sequence). The CDR3 covers 16 residues. Trimming removed 8 bases at V and 9 bases at J, with 23 bases between. Here the CDR3 DNA reads TGTGCCAGCGCACTCGAACAGGGCCTGGCGGGCAACGTCCTGACTTTC. Protein: CASALEQGLAGNVLTF.

The chain recombines TRBV5-6 with TRBJ2-3; 8 bases are a match to TRBD1. Germline V CDR1 and CDR2: SGHDT, YYEEEE. J gave up 4 bases and V 5 bases, and 9 bases lay outside the gene matches. The CDR3 spans 15 residues. DNA for the CDR3: TGTGCCAGCAGGTGGAGACAGGGGTGGGCAGATACGCAGTATTTT. Protein sequence: CASRWRQGWADTQYF.

This chain links TRBV5-1 with TRBJ1-2, with 8 nucleotides matching TRBD1. Germline CDR1 reads SGHRS; CDR2 reads YFSETQ. The CDR3 length is 14 residues. V was clipped by 1 base and J by 8 bases; unmatched bases: 7. CDR3 nucleotide sequence: TGCGCCAGCAGCTTGCTTGGACAGGGTGTAGGCTACACCTTC. As protein: CASSLLGQGVGYTF.

The CDR3 DNA follows: TGTGCCTGGACCCGAAATACTGGAAACACCATATATTTT. Amino acids: CAWTRNTGNTIYF. The rearrangement uses TRBV30 and TRBJ1-3; D is unresolved. Germline assignment: CDR1 GTSNPN and CDR2 SVGIG (reference sequence). Trimming pared 4 bases from V and 2 bases from J, leaving 9 bases between. The CDR3 has 13 residues.

J is TRBJ2-1 and V is TRBV25-1; 16 nucleotides agree with TRBD2. V lost 4 bases and J lost 8; bases outside the gene matches: 11. Per germline, CDR1 MGHDK and CDR2 SYGVNS. The CDR3 runs to 18 residues. CDR3 bases: TGTGCCAGCAGTGCATCGGGACTAGCGGGGGGGCCGTTTTATGAGCAGTTCTTC. Translated, it gives CASSASGLAGGPFYEQFF.

The chain is built from TRBV28 and TRBJ1-6; D unclear. The CDR3 covers 14 residues. Germline CDR1 reads MDHEN; CDR2 reads SYDVKM. V was cut by 1 base and J by 9 bases, with 10 bases left in between. The CDR3 reads CASSLYTNGSPLHF. The CDR3 bases are TGTGCCAGCAGTTTATACACAAATGGTTCACCCCTCCACTTT.

The CDR3 coding sequence is TGTGCCAGCAGGGAGGGGGGAAGTGGCGAGACCCAGTACTTC. It specifies CASREGGSGETQYF. J is TRBJ2-5 and V is TRBV7-9; D assignment may be TRBD1 or TRBD2 (6 bases each). Germline CDR1 is SEHNR and CDR2 is FQNEAQ (reference sequence). The V gene lost 6 bases and the J gene lost 5 bases, with 16 bases spanning the gap. There are 14 residues in the CDR3.

This sequence joins TRBV5-1 and TRBJ1-2; D is ambiguous. Trimming stripped 6 bases from V and 3 bases from J, with 15 bases between. Germline CDR1 is SGHRS and CDR2 is YFSETQ. The CDR3 is 14 amino acids. This CDR3 reads CASTQAPRDYGYTF. Written as DNA, the CDR3 is TGCGCCAGCACCCAGGCACCACGCGACTATGGCTACACCTTC.

This clone showed up just a few times. In nucleotides, the CDR3 is TGTGCCAGCAGTGAGTCTACGGCCCTCCATGGCTACACCTTC. This codes for CASSESTALHGYTF. The rearrangement uses TRBV25-1 and TRBJ1-2, with unresolved D. Per germline, CDR1 MGHDK and CDR2 SYGVNS. The CDR3 runs 14 residues. V was shortened by 3 bases and J by 6 bases, with 14 bases between the two germline ends.

V usage is TRBV10-3 and J usage is TRBJ1-1; D unclear. The V gene's germline CDR1 is ENHRY and CDR2 SYGVKD. CDR3 length: 11 amino acids. Trimming removed 6 bases from V and 5 bases from J, with 7 bases in between. CDR3 sequence reads: CAIRRDTEAFF. The DNA of the CDR3 is TGTGCCATCAGGCGGGATACTGAAGCTTTCTTT.

The chain is built from TRBV2 and TRBJ1-4; perhaps TRBD1 as D (5 bases). CDR3 size: 13 residues. Germline values: CDR1 SNHLY, CDR2 FYNNEI. Trimming removed 3 bases at V and 8 bases at J, with 10 bases between. The CDR3 protein is CASSDRGEEKLFF. CDR3 in DNA: TGTGCCAGCAGTGATAGGGGAGAAGAAAAACTGTTTTTT. Variable domain in full (rest from reference TRBV2 and TRBJ1-4): EPEVTQTPSHQVTQMGQEVILRCVPISNHLYFYWYRQILGQKVEFLVSFYNNEISEKSEIFDDQFSVERPDGSNFTLKIRSTKLEDSAMYFCASSDRGEEKLFFGSGTQLSVL.